What follows is one TCR beta chain and its context. Its antigen is unknown. The source of the sample is a study of lymphopenia after photon versus proton radiotherapy. Whole-study results and caveats: Oligoclonal CD8+ Temra expansion after nadir drove photon patients' diversity drop. Authors raise, but do not show, better survival with proton therapy. Relative stability marked proton patients; photon patients lost diversity and naive cells. Larger post-nadir TCR diversity loss correlated inversely with survival in deceased patients.

The method was immunoSEQ multiplex PCR; TCRdb's version includes in-frame clones alone and lacks a portion of them. The sample consists of around 20,000 clones, 85% to 95% of them appearing once. The starting material was peripheral blood, obtained from a patient treated with proton-based radiotherapy. The clonotype was recovered from a woman in her 70s with pancreatic cancer. Some clones in this sample may be carry-over from other donors' samples.

This CDR3 reads CASSPGLAGGDTQYF. CDR3 sequence (DNA): TGTGCCAGTAGTCCCGGACTAGCGGGGGGTGATACGCAGTATTTT. J is TRBJ2-3 and V is TRBV19; TRBD2 agrees at 14 bases. CDR3 length: 15 amino acids. Germline V CDR1 and CDR2: LNHDA, SQIVND (reference sequence). Unmatched junction bases numbered 4, after V lost 5 bases and J lost 6 bases.